Listed below are T cell receptor beta chains from one sample, sequenced in a study of high-grade serous ovarian cancer treatment subgroups. Data came from immunoSEQ multiplex PCR; TCRdb stores just in-frame clones and leaves some out. Here the sample spans tens of thousands of clones, around 80% being singletons. The sequencing input was tumor tissue. The origin of the receptors is a human donor with high-grade serous ovarian cancer. Each CDR3 is given with its conserved first and last residue. A D gene is named only where the DNA matches it firmly. Clone size is not always given. Where it is, it says once, few, many or a class for expanded clones.

clone_size	d_call	v_call	j_call	cdr3_aa
once	TRBD2	TRBV6-6	TRBJ2-3	CASLLSGRGTDTQYF
.	.	TRBV2	TRBJ2-3	CASSKTGKSTDTQYF
.	TRBD1	TRBV6-5	TRBJ2-7	CASSTGQGFSEQYF
.	TRBD1	TRBV5-1	TRBJ1-2	CASSDGQGYGYTF
.	.	TRBV14	TRBJ1-4	CASSLEIGTRDNEKLFF
.	.	TRBV6-6	.	CASGYEQYF
.	.	TRBV27	TRBJ2-1	CASSQWQGISYNEQFF
.	TRBD2	TRBV28	TRBJ2-1	CASSLIAGNNEQFF
.	.	TRBV5-1	TRBJ2-5	CASSVLSSAEGETQYF
once	.	TRBV7-8	TRBJ2-2	CASSSRGGRTGELFF
.	.	TRBV27	TRBJ2-5	CASSSSLRESVETQYF
.	TRBD1	TRBV6-5	TRBJ1-1	CASRTGTGFTEAFF
.	.	TRBV18	TRBJ1-1	CASSATANTEAFF
once	.	TRBV2	TRBJ2-5	CASNPTASHKYF
.	.	TRBV10-3	TRBJ1-1	CAIRTANTEAFF
.	.	TRBV19	TRBJ1-4	CASSITHGSGEKLFF
.	.	TRBV27	TRBJ1-5	CASSPVPSNQPQHF
.	.	TRBV21-1	TRBJ1-1	CASSKGIGPNTEAFF
.	TRBD1	TRBV2	TRBJ1-2	CASSVGQLNYGYTF
.	.	TRBV27	TRBJ2-2	CASSWTNTGELFF
.	.	TRBV30	TRBJ2-5	CAWTVASRDTETQYF
.	.	TRBV11-2	TRBJ2-2	CASSRVSAGELFF
.	TRBD2	TRBV12-5	TRBJ2-5	CASGPPRAGGGETQYF
few	TRBD1	TRBV6-1	TRBJ1-1	CASTGRLQGTEAFF
.	TRBD1	TRBV10-2	TRBJ2-5	CASSESFPQGAGETQYF
few	.	TRBV13	TRBJ2-2	CASSAGTATTDGELFF
.	TRBD2	TRBV13	TRBJ2-1	CASSLGSSGRNEQFF
.	.	TRBV6-6	TRBJ1-4	CASSYRRPGDEKLFF
.	.	TRBV2	TRBJ2-7	CASRTWGVGDEQYF
.	.	TRBV28	TRBJ1-1	CASSLGGFTEAFF
.	.	TRBV28	TRBJ1-5	CASRYSTGYNQPQHF
.	TRBD2	TRBV18	TRBJ2-7	CASSPPGLAEEQYF
.	TRBD2	TRBV7-9	TRBJ2-1	CASSLAWTSYNNEQFF
.	.	TRBV5-1	TRBJ2-1	CASSLARWNEQFF
few	TRBD1	TRBV5-3	TRBJ1-5	CARSLRRGNQPQHF
.	.	TRBV19	TRBJ2-7	CASSKAQQVTEQYF
.	.	TRBV28	TRBJ2-7	CASNKQGRWYEQYF
.	.	TRBV9	TRBJ1-3	CASSVGSSGNTIYF
once	.	TRBV6-5	TRBJ1-2	CASKRGIYGYTF
few	.	TRBV21-1	TRBJ2-7	CASSKRRLADEQYF
.	.	TRBV18	TRBJ2-7	CASSPLTGEQYF
few	TRBD1	TRBV5-8	TRBJ1-1	CASSPGRTGRTFF
.	TRBD1	TRBV6-4	TRBJ1-4	CASSPGTGGANEKLFF
few	.	TRBV7-9	TRBJ1-5	CASSPQGQGNQPQHF
.	TRBD1	TRBV6-5	TRBJ2-5	CASSRTGGETQYF
.	TRBD1	TRBV5-1	TRBJ2-5	CASSLPWRDRRETQYF
.	.	TRBV25-1	TRBJ1-4	CASSDAGSGGKLFF
.	.	TRBV6-5	TRBJ2-7	CASSYSEESLTYEQYF
.	.	TRBV19	TRBJ1-2	CASSARGAAANGYTF
.	TRBD1	TRBV5-1	TRBJ2-1	CASSLGFRDRNYNEQFF
few	.	TRBV19	TRBJ1-1	CASRIRHMNTEAFF
.	.	TRBV29-1	TRBJ2-7	CSVEGDDEQYF
.	.	TRBV5-1	.	CASTRDLGGEQYF
.	TRBD1	TRBV4-1	TRBJ2-6	CASSPGTAEAGANVLTF
few	.	TRBV28	TRBJ1-2	CASSLAGTRGYTF
.	.	TRBV14	TRBJ1-1	CASSPGRLNTEAFF
.	.	TRBV5-1	TRBJ1-3	CASSLGTTGNAGNTIYF